Listed below are T cell receptor beta chains from one sample, sequenced in a study of cytomegalovirus exposure and HLA in healthy donors. TCRdb's table, derived via immunoSEQ multiplex PCR, lists solely in-frame clones and lacks some. The sample has about 98,000 clones, about four fifths seen once. The sequenced sample consisted of PBMCs. The receptors stem from a man in his late teens or twenties in good health and CMV-seropositive. Both conserved end residues are part of each CDR3. Fields, in order: D gene, clone size, V gene, J gene, CDR3 DNA, CDR3 protein. A D gene is named only where the DNA matches it firmly. A clone size is listed for some rows: how often the clone was seen (once, few, many), or a class if it is expanded.

d_gene: TRBD2
abundance: .
v_gene: TRBV11-2
j_gene: TRBJ2-5
CDR3nt: TGTGCCAGCAGATCCTTTAGACTAGCGGGGCAAGAGACCCAGTACTTC
CDR3aa: CASRSFRLAGQETQYF

d_gene: TRBD1
abundance: .
v_gene: TRBV7-9
j_gene: TRBJ1-5
CDR3nt: TGTGCCAGCAGCTCCACGGACAGGGCACAGCCCCAGCATTTT
CDR3aa: CASSSTDRAQPQHF

d_gene: TRBD2
abundance: .
v_gene: TRBV27
j_gene: TRBJ2-1
CDR3nt: TGTGCCAGCAGCCCCCGGGGGGGCAGAAGTACCCATGAGCAGTTCTTC
CDR3aa: CASSPRGGRSTHEQFF

d_gene: .
abundance: few
v_gene: TRBV5-1
j_gene: TRBJ2-7
CDR3nt: TGCGCCAGCAGTCATGGCGGCAGGGGAAGAGAGCAGTACTTC
CDR3aa: CASSHGGRGREQYF

d_gene: TRBD1
abundance: few
v_gene: TRBV5-1
j_gene: TRBJ1-1
CDR3nt: TGCGCCAGCAGCTTGGAGTGGGGGGCAGGGGGAAAAACTGAAGCTTTCTTT
CDR3aa: CASSLEWGAGGKTEAFF

d_gene: .
abundance: .
v_gene: TRBV30
j_gene: TRBJ1-5
CDR3nt: TGTGCCTGGAGTGGCGGGGAGGTTGGCAATCAGCCCCAGCATTTT
CDR3aa: CAWSGGEVGNQPQHF

d_gene: .
abundance: .
v_gene: TRBV28
j_gene: TRBJ1-2
CDR3nt: TGTGCCAGCAGTTTAGGGCTGGGCTCCTATGGCTACACCTTC
CDR3aa: CASSLGLGSYGYTF

d_gene: .
abundance: .
v_gene: TRBV10-1
j_gene: TRBJ2-2
CDR3nt: TGCGCCAGCAGCCGTAGGGGGTCAGGAACCGGGGAGCTGTTTTTT
CDR3aa: CASSRRGSGTGELFF

d_gene: TRBD1
abundance: .
v_gene: TRBV5-6
j_gene: TRBJ1-2
CDR3nt: TGTGCCAGCAGTGCTACCGGGACAGGGGGCTACTATGGCTACACCTTC
CDR3aa: CASSATGTGGYYGYTF

d_gene: TRBD1
abundance: .
v_gene: TRBV6-5
j_gene: TRBJ1-1
CDR3nt: TGTGCCAGCAGTTACCACAACAGGGGGCCGCTTGGTGAAGCTTTCTTT
CDR3aa: CASSYHNRGPLGEAFF

d_gene: .
abundance: .
v_gene: TRBV7-7
j_gene: TRBJ2-5
CDR3nt: TGTGCCAGCAGCTTAGGGATCTTGCGGGGGCTAGAGACCCAGTACTTC
CDR3aa: CASSLGILRGLETQYF

d_gene: TRBD2
abundance: .
v_gene: TRBV28
j_gene: TRBJ2-5
CDR3nt: TGTGCCAGCAGTTTATCCCCCCAGACTAGCGGGGGGGGAGAGACCCAGTACTTC
CDR3aa: CASSLSPQTSGGGETQYF

d_gene: .
abundance: few
v_gene: TRBV5-1
j_gene: TRBJ1-2
CDR3nt: TGCGCCAGCAGCTCCGGAGAGGGAAACTATGGCTACACCTTC
CDR3aa: CASSSGEGNYGYTF

d_gene: .
abundance: .
v_gene: TRBV30
j_gene: TRBJ2-3
CDR3nt: TGTGCCTGGAGCCTCCCCCCGAGGGCAGATACGCAGTATTTT
CDR3aa: CAWSLPPRADTQYF

d_gene: .
abundance: .
v_gene: TRBV7-8
j_gene: TRBJ2-5
CDR3nt: TGTGCCAGCAGCGTAACACCTTGGGAGAGGGGGTCTCAAGAGACCCAGTACTTC
CDR3aa: CASSVTPWERGSQETQYF

d_gene: .
abundance: .
v_gene: TRBV6-6
j_gene: TRBJ1-1
CDR3nt: TGTGCCAGCAGTTCGGACACTGAAGCTTTCTTT
CDR3aa: CASSSDTEAFF

d_gene: TRBD1
abundance: once
v_gene: TRBV5-5
j_gene: TRBJ2-7
CDR3nt: TGTGCCAGCAGCCCGGGACAGGCCCTCGTCTACGAGCAGTACTTC
CDR3aa: CASSPGQALVYEQYF

d_gene: .
abundance: .
v_gene: TRBV28
j_gene: TRBJ1-2
CDR3nt: TGTGCCAGCAGTTTCCCGGGTCCGGGGTTTGGCTACACCTTC
CDR3aa: CASSFPGPGFGYTF

d_gene: .
abundance: .
v_gene: TRBV7-8
j_gene: TRBJ1-1
CDR3nt: TGTGCCAGCAGCTTAAAGAGGGGACAAAAGAACACTGAAGCTTTCTTT
CDR3aa: CASSLKRGQKNTEAFF

d_gene: .
abundance: .
v_gene: TRBV29-1
j_gene: TRBJ1-2
CDR3nt: TGCAGCGCGGGAGTAGAAGTAGCCACCTTC
CDR3aa: CSAGVEVATF

d_gene: TRBD1
abundance: .
v_gene: TRBV6-5
j_gene: TRBJ1-6
CDR3nt: TGTGCCAGCAGACGGGACAGGGCATCCTCACCCCTCCACTTT
CDR3aa: CASRRDRASSPLHF

d_gene: TRBD1
abundance: .
v_gene: TRBV28
j_gene: TRBJ1-6
CDR3nt: TGTGCCAGCAGTACCCCCCGACAGGGCTCCTATAATTCACCCCTCCACTTT
CDR3aa: CASSTPRQGSYNSPLHF

d_gene: .
abundance: few
v_gene: TRBV6-5
j_gene: TRBJ2-3
CDR3nt: TGTGCCAGCAGCCCTAAAGGACAGTACACAGATACGCAGTATTTT
CDR3aa: CASSPKGQYTDTQYF

d_gene: TRBD1
abundance: .
v_gene: TRBV10-3
j_gene: TRBJ1-6
CDR3nt: TGTGCCATCAGTGAGGGACAGGGGTATAATTCACCCCTCCACTTT
CDR3aa: CAISEGQGYNSPLHF

d_gene: TRBD1
abundance: .
v_gene: TRBV27
j_gene: TRBJ2-7
CDR3nt: TGTGCCAGCAGACCCGGGACAGGGTTCTACGAGCAGTACTTC
CDR3aa: CASRPGTGFYEQYF

d_gene: .
abundance: .
v_gene: TRBV10-3
j_gene: TRBJ2-7
CDR3nt: TGTGCCATCAGTGAGTCGAGACAGTTGTACGAGCAGTACTTC
CDR3aa: CAISESRQLYEQYF

d_gene: TRBD1
abundance: .
v_gene: TRBV28
j_gene: TRBJ1-2
CDR3nt: TGTGCCAGCAGTTTATGGCGGGACAGGGGAAGGTTTGGCTACACCTTC
CDR3aa: CASSLWRDRGRFGYTF

d_gene: .
abundance: .
v_gene: TRBV2
j_gene: TRBJ2-6
CDR3nt: TGTGCCAGCCTGAAGGAGGGGCTACTCTCTGGGGCCAACGTCCTGACTTTC
CDR3aa: CASLKEGLLSGANVLTF

d_gene: .
abundance: .
v_gene: TRBV5-1
j_gene: TRBJ2-3
CDR3nt: TGCGCCAGCAGCCCGGGGGAAGTCACAGATACGCAGTATTTT
CDR3aa: CASSPGEVTDTQYF

d_gene: TRBD1
abundance: .
v_gene: TRBV19
j_gene: TRBJ1-2
CDR3nt: TGTGCCAGTAGTATAGAGCGGACAGGAGTCTATGGCTACACCTTC
CDR3aa: CASSIERTGVYGYTF

d_gene: .
abundance: .
v_gene: TRBV25-1
j_gene: TRBJ2-6
CDR3nt: TGTGCCAGCAGTGAAGACAACCGGGGGGCCAACGTCCTGACTTTC
CDR3aa: CASSEDNRGANVLTF